The clone carrying this T cell receptor (beta chain) came up many times. The data stem from a study of low-dose radiotherapy and immunotherapy resistance in tumors. Looking at the study overall: Cohort 1 patients were irradiated with 0.5 Gy fractions every 2 weeks to 6.5 Gy total. Cohort 2, a group dosed every two weeks at 1 Gy per fraction, received 13 Gy in total over 26 weeks.

As to time point: before trial treatment. Treatment of the donors consisted of nivolumab and ipilimumab (plus aspirin, low-dose cyclophosphamide and low-dose radiotherapy). Trimming removed 0 bases from V and 7 bases from J; junction bases left unmatched: 8. The germline V gene encodes CDR1 MNHNS and CDR2 SASEGT. This CDR3 spans 16 amino acids. TRAV and TRBV primers primed cDNA for both TCRalpha and TCRbeta. Over about 18 PCR cycles, TCRs were amplified from a constant-region primer and V-primer adapter. TCRdb recomputed calls from the reads with MiXCR, one row per CDR3 protein. The profile covers 65,000 to 100,000 distinct CDR3 sequences, with roughly a sixth appearing a single time and less than 3.5% taken by the ten largest.

Sequenced material: PBMCs, taken before treatment. The receptor was isolated from a male donor with prostate cancer. J is TRBJ2-1 and V is TRBV6-1; 8 bases line up with TRBD1. CDR3 sequence (DNA): TGTGCCAGCAGTGAAGCGATGGGGCAGGGGGCAAATGAGCAGTTCTTC. This encodes CASSEAMGQGANEQFF.